These 8 T cell receptor beta chains were sequenced from one sample in a study of early stage breast cancer tumors. Sequenced by immunoSEQ multiplex PCR; TCRdb stores in-frame clones only, minus some. Here the sample spans roughly 40,000 clones, about 78% being singletons. Sequenced material: blood. The source of these receptors is a person aged 50-59 years with breast cancer.

The chain employs TRBV6-1 and TRBJ2-1, with D perhaps TRBD1 (6 bases). Trimming shortened V by 6 bases and J by 8 bases, and 11 bases separated the two germline ends. CDR3 length: 12 residues. Germline lookup yields CDR1 MNHNS and CDR2 SASEGT. The CDR3 loop is CASRPNRDEQFF. The CDR3 DNA is TGTGCCAGCAGACCTAACAGGGATGAGCAGTTCTTC.

This clone was seen only a few times. This chain connects TRBV12-5 to TRBJ2-7, with TRBD1 identical over 9 bases. Germline V CDR1 and CDR2: LGHNT, FRNRAP. The trim removed 6 bases at V and 5 bases at J, leaving 5 bases unmatched. The CDR3 runs to 13 residues. CDR3 DNA: TGTGCTAGTGGCCTACAGGGGGCTAACGAGCAGTACTTC. Translated, it gives CASGLQGANEQYF.

V and J are TRBV27 and TRBJ2-7, with D perhaps TRBD2 (5 bases). Germline CDR1 MNHEY, CDR2 SMNVEV (reference sequence). V lost 5 bases, J lost 4 bases, and 24 bases lay in between. There are 17 residues in the CDR3. In DNA form, the CDR3 reads TGTGCCAGCAGTCTGCTTACCCCTACGGGGTCGGATTACGAGCAGTACTTC. This encodes CASSLLTPTGSDYEQYF.

The V and J genes are TRBV5-6 and TRBJ2-3; the match to TRBD2 covers 9 bases. This CDR3 has 16 amino acids. After removal of 3 bases from V and 3 bases from J, the junction contained 8 bases not matched to a gene. Germline V gives CDR1 SGHDT, CDR2 YYEEEE. CDR3 coding DNA: TGTGCCAGCAGCTCCAAAATAGCGGGGGATACAGATACGCAGTATTTT. Residues: CASSSKIAGDTDTQYF. The full variable domain, with the rest looked up from reference TRBV5-6 and TRBJ2-3, is DAGVTQSPTHLIKTRGQQVTLRCSPKSGHDTVSWYQQALGQGPQFIFQYYEEEERQRGNFPDRFSGHQFPNYSSELNVNALLLGDSALYLCASSSKIAGDTDTQYFGPGTRLTVL.

This chain connects TRBV5-8 to TRBJ2-3; 9 positions match TRBD1. Looked up from germline, CDR1 is SGHTS and CDR2 is YDEGEE. This CDR3 is 15 amino acids long. Unmatched junction bases numbered 11, after V lost 7 bases and J lost 5 bases. The DNA of the CDR3 is TGTGCCAGCCGACAGGGGACAGGGTCGGGAGATACGCAGTATTTT. Protein: CASRQGTGSGDTQYF.

The genes are TRBV11-1 and TRBJ2-7; a weak D match, TRBD2 (5 bases). Trimming removed 2 bases at V and 3 bases at J, with 14 bases between. Germline loops: CDR1 SGHAT, CDR2 FQDESV (reference sequence). The CDR3 runs to 15 residues. In DNA, the CDR3 is TGTGCCAGCAGCTTAACTGGCGGGCCATTCTACGAGCAGTACTTC. Protein: CASSLTGGPFYEQYF.

J is TRBJ1-1 and V is TRBV27; unclear D gene. The CDR3 runs 14 residues. Germline V CDR1 and CDR2: MNHEY, SMNVEV (reference sequence). V lost 0 bases and J lost 7, with 12 bases in between. CDR3 amino acids: CASSLSGLRGEAFF. The CDR3 coding sequence is TGTGCCAGCAGTTTATCGGGTCTCCGGGGTGAAGCTTTCTTT.

The chain carries TRBV19 and TRBJ1-1; a possible D gene is TRBD1 (6 bases). This CDR3 is built from 18 residues. V shed 7 bases and J shed 0 bases, with 24 bases lying between them. CDR1 LNHDA and CDR2 SQIVND come from the germline V gene (reference sequence). The CDR3 bases are TGTGCCAGTACCTTTATGCACAGGGTTAGTGGAATGAACACTGAAGCTTTCTTT. Protein sequence: CASTFMHRVSGMNTEAFF.